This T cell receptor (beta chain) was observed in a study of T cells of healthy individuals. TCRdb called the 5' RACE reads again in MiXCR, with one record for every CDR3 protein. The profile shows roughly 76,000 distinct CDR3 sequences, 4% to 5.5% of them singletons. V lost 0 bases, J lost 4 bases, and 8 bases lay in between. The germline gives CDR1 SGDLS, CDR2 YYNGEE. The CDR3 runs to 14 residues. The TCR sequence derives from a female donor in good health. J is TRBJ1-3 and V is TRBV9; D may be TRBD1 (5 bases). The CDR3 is CASSVEGYGNTIYF. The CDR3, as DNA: TGTGCCAGCAGCGTAGAGGGGTACGGAAACACCATATATTTT.